Listed below are T cell receptor beta chains from one sample, sequenced in a study of glioma-infiltrating T cells. TCRdb processed the multiplex PCR reads anew with MiXCR; each CDR3 protein has one entry. The profile shows around 150,000 distinct CDR3 sequences, about two fifths of them singletons. Sequenced: glioma tissue, nonneoplastic brain tissue, or PBMCs (not recorded which). These receptors were taken from a human donor with low-grade glioma or glioblastoma, undergoing nonglioma brain surgery, or in good health (not recorded which). CDR3s include the opening cysteine and the closing phenylalanine or tryptophan. A D gene is named only where the DNA matches it firmly. Clone size is not always given. Where it is, it says once, few, many or a class for expanded clones.

CASSQGEGTEAFF	TGTGCCAGCAGCCAAGGGGAGGGCACTGAAGCTTTCTTT	few	.	TRBJ1-1	TRBV3-1
CASRSGLAGTNEQFF	TGTGCCAGCAGAAGTGGACTAGCGGGGACTAATGAGCAGTTCTTC	few	TRBD2	TRBJ2-1	TRBV27
CSARGPLRENTEAFF	TGCAGTGCTAGAGGGCCCTTAAGGGAGAACACTGAAGCTTTCTTT	.	.	TRBJ1-1	TRBV20-1
CASSKLAAGAGEQFF	TGTGCCAGCAGCAAATTAGCAGCGGGAGCGGGTGAGCAGTTCTTC	.	TRBD2	TRBJ2-1	TRBV7-6
CASSYSFNTDTQYF	TGTGCCAGCAGTTACTCGTTCAACACAGATACGCAGTATTTT	many	.	TRBJ2-3	TRBV6-6
CATSRETTIYEQYF	TGTGCCACCAGCAGGGAGACTACAATCTACGAGCAGTACTTC	few	.	TRBJ2-7	TRBV15
CASSVLGLADEAQYF	TGTGCCAGCTCCGTCCTAGGACTAGCGGACGAGGCCCAGTACTTC	few	TRBD2	TRBJ2-5	TRBV6-1
CASSQGAGGVYGYTF	TGCGCCAGCAGCCAAGGGGCAGGGGGGGTCTATGGCTACACCTTC	.	TRBD1	TRBJ1-2	TRBV4-3
CASTLTGDEAFF	TGTGCCAGCACATTAACGGGGGATGAAGCTTTCTTT	few	.	TRBJ1-1	TRBV6-1
CASSPLLLDRLAYNEQFF	TGTGCCAGCAGTCCACTACTCTTAGACAGGTTGGCCTACAATGAGCAGTTCTTC	.	.	TRBJ2-1	TRBV6-1
CSANGLAGVADTQYF	TGCAGTGCTAACGGACTAGCGGGAGTAGCTGATACGCAGTATTTT	.	TRBD2	TRBJ2-3	TRBV20-1
CASSVGQATDTQYF	TGCGCCAGCAGCGTTGGACAAGCCACAGATACGCAGTATTTT	.	.	TRBJ2-3	TRBV5-1
CASSWRGSDTQYF	TGTGCCAGCAGCTGGAGGGGTTCAGATACGCAGTATTTT	few	.	TRBJ2-3	TRBV7-2
CASSEGQGGEKLFF	TGTGCCAGCAGTGAAGGACAGGGAGGAGAAAAACTGTTTTTT	few	TRBD1	TRBJ1-4	TRBV2
CATSRELQGTEQFF	TGTGCCACCAGCAGAGAACTACAGGGGACTGAGCAGTTCTTC	many	TRBD1	TRBJ2-1	TRBV15
CASSLVPGRRDTIYF	TGTGCCAGCAGCTTAGTCCCGGGACGCCGAGACACCATATATTTT	once	.	TRBJ1-3	TRBV7-2